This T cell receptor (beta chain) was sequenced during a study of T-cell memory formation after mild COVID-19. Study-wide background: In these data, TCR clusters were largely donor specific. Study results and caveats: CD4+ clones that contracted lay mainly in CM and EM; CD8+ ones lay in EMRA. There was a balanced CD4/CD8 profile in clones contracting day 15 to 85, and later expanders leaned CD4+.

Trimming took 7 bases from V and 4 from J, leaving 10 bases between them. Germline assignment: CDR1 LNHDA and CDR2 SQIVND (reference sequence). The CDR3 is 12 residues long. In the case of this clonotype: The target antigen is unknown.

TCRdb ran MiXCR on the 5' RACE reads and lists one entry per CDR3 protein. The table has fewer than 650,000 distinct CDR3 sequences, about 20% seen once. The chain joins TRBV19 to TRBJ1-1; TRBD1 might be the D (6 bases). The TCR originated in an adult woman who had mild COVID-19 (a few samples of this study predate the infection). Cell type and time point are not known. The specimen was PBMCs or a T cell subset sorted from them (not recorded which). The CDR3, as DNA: TGTGCCAGTAAACAGGGAAGCACTGAAGCTTTCTTT. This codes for CASKQGSTEAFF.